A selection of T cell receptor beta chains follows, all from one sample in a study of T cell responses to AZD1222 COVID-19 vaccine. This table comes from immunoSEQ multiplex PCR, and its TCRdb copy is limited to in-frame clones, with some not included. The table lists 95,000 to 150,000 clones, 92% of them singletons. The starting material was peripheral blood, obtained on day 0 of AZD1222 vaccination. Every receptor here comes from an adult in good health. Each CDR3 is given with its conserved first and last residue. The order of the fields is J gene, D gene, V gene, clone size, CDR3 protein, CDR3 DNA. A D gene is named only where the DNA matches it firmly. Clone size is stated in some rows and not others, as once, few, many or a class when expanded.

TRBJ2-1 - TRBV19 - CASSNRQARNEQFF TGTGCCAGTAGTAACAGACAGGCCCGCAATGAGCAGTTCTTC
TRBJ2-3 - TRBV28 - CASSLSWGGSTDTQYF TGTGCCAGCAGTTTATCCTGGGGCGGGAGCACAGATACGCAGTATTTT
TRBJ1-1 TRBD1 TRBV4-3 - CASSQGRDSHSFTEAFF TGCGCCAGCAGCCAAGGGAGGGACAGTCATAGTTTCACTGAAGCTTTCTTT
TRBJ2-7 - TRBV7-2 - CASSFLDGRYEQYF TGTGCCAGCAGCTTTTTGGACGGTCGCTACGAGCAGTACTTC
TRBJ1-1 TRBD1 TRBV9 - CASSAAGTGVFAEAFF TGTGCCAGCAGCGCAGCCGGGACAGGGGTTTTCGCTGAAGCTTTCTTT
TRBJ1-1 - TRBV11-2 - CASSPRTEAFF TGTGCCAGCAGCCCCCGGACTGAAGCTTTCTTT
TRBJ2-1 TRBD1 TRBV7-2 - CASSFRQGNFANEQFF TGTGCCAGCAGCTTTAGACAGGGGAATTTCGCCAATGAGCAGTTCTTC
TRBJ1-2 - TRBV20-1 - CSASTWQSSNYGYTF TGCAGTGCTAGTACCTGGCAGTCGTCTAACTATGGCTACACCTTC
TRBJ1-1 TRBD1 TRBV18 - CASSNRGQGTEAFF TGTGCCAGCTCCAACAGGGGGCAGGGCACTGAAGCTTTCTTT
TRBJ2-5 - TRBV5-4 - CASSPAFGALIETQYF TGTGCCAGCAGCCCTGCTTTCGGGGCCCTTATCGAGACCCAGTACTTC
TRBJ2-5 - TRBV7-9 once CASSQGGETQYF TGTGCCAGCAGCCAAGGGGGAGAGACCCAGTACTTC
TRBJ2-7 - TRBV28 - CASSFPAGETYEQYF TGTGCCAGCAGTTTTCCGGCAGGGGAAACCTACGAGCAGTACTTC
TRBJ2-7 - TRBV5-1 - CASSLSFSAGGSYEQYF TGCGCCAGCAGCTTGTCTTTTTCGGCAGGGGGGAGCTACGAGCAGTACTTC
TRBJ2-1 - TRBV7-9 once CASSLGVAFPTYNEQFF TGTGCCAGCAGCTTAGGAGTAGCCTTCCCCACCTACAATGAGCAGTTCTTC
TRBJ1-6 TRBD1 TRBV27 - CASSLSGDRAYSYNSPLHF TGTGCCAGCAGTTTATCGGGGGACAGGGCTTACTCCTATAATTCACCCCTCCACTTT
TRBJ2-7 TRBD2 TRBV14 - CASSRDYGEQYF TGTGCCAGCAGCCGGGACTATGGCGAGCAGTACTTC
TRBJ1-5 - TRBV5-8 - CASSLGRGQGQPQHF TGTGCCAGCAGCCTTGGACGGGGCCAGGGGCAGCCCCAGCATTTT
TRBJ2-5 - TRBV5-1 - CASSFGGNQETQYF TGCGCCAGCAGCTTCGGGGGAAACCAAGAGACCCAGTACTTC